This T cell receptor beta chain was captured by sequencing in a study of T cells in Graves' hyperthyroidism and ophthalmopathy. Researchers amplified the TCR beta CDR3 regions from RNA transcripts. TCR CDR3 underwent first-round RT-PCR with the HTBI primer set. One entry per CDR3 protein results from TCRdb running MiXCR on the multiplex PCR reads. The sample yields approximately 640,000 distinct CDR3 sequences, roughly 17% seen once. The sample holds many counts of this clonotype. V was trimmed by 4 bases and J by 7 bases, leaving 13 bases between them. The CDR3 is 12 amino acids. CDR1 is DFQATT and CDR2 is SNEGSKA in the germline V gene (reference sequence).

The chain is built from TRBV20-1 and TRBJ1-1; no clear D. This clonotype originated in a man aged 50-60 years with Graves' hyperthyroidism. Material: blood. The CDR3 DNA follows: TGCAGTGCTACCCGACAAATTGATGAAGCTTTCTTT. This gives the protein CSATRQIDEAFF.